Below, 23 T cell receptor beta chains from the same sample are listed, as sequenced in a study of T cells expressing NK-cell markers. TCRdb reprocessed the 5' RACE reads and keeps a single row for each CDR3 protein, giving no DNA. The sample table sets out some 450,000 distinct CDR3 sequences. The sequenced sample was blood T cells: a sorted CD56 or NKG2C T cell subset, CD4+ or CD8+ T cells, or bulk PBMC T cells (not recorded which). All receptors derive from a woman between 18 and 70 years old in good health.

The genes are TRBV28 and TRBJ2-1; TCRdb selects TRBD1, and the lack of DNA leaves this call unchecked. Germline CDR1 is MDHEN and CDR2 is SYDVKM. The CDR3 length is 15 residues. The CDR3 loop is CASSQGAGSYNEQFF.

The rearrangement links TRBV20-1 to TRBJ2-1; the D gene TCRdb calls, TRBD2, cannot be checked with no DNA. Germline V gene lookup returns CDR1 DFQATT and CDR2 SNEGSKA (reference sequence). This CDR3 comprises 20 residues. CDR3: CSARDPRGAGGPSVRHEQFF.

The chain is built from TRBV12-3 or TRBV12-4 and TRBJ2-2. This CDR3 contains 13 residues. The CDR3 protein is CASSFQYTGELFF.

The chain has TRBV7-9 and TRBJ1-1. CDR3 length: 12 residues. Looked up from germline, CDR1 is SEHNR and CDR2 is FQNEAQ (reference sequence). The CDR3 region is CASSLGLGKAFF. The full variable domain, in which reference TRBV7-9 and TRBJ1-1 provide the parts outside the CDR3, is DTGVSQNPRHKITKRGQNVTFRCDPISEHNRLYWYRQTLGQGPEFLTYFQNEAQLEKSRLLSDRFSAERPKGSFSTLEIQRTEQGDSAMYLCASSLGLGKAFFGQGTRLTVV.

J is TRBJ2-3 and V is TRBV7-9; TCRdb lists TRBD2, though no DNA is available to test this call. The CDR3 spans 15 residues. Germline assignment: CDR1 SEHNR and CDR2 FQNEAQ (reference sequence). The CDR3 sequence is CASSSDLPAGDTQYF.

V is TRBV25-1 and J is TRBJ2-7. Per the germline V gene, CDR1 is MGHDK and CDR2 is SYGVNS. This CDR3 region has 12 residues. The CDR3 here is CASSVSYYEQYF.

The V call is TRBV5-1, the J call TRBJ2-7; TCRdb proposes TRBD2, but this gene call is untestable without DNA. Germline V gene sequence: CDR1 SGHRS, CDR2 YFSETQ. This CDR3 region has 14 residues. CDR3 residues: CASSRELATYEQYF.

This sequence joins TRBV20-1 and TRBJ1-1. Per germline, CDR1 DFQATT and CDR2 SNEGSKA (reference sequence). The CDR3 spans 12 residues. CDR3 loop: CSVPSGNTEAFF.

This chain connects TRBV28 to TRBJ2-7. Germline loops: CDR1 MDHEN, CDR2 SYDVKM. The CDR3 loop spans 12 amino acids. The CDR3 here is CASSLSQYEQYF.

The chain uses TRBV28 and TRBJ2-7. In germline, CDR1 is MDHEN, CDR2 SYDVKM. This CDR3 spans 12 amino acids. CDR3 sequence: CASSGTPYEQYF.

V usage is TRBV20-1 and J usage is TRBJ2-7. Germline V lookup: CDR1 DFQATT, CDR2 SNEGSKA (reference sequence). CDR3 length: 12 residues. CDR3 loop: CSAGLSSYEQYF.

This rearrangement joins TRBV12-3 or TRBV12-4 to TRBJ2-2. The CDR3 consists of 13 residues. The CDR3 protein is CASSPQTTGELFF.

The rearrangement uses TRBV29-1 and TRBJ1-6. In germline, CDR1 is SQVTM, CDR2 ANQGSEA. The CDR3 consists of 14 residues. CDR3 amino acids: CSVLEPPYNSPLHF. The entire variable domain, with the rest obtained from reference TRBV29-1 and TRBJ1-6, is as follows: SAVISQKPSRDICQRGTSLTIQCQVDSQVTMMFWYRQQPGQSLTLIATANQGSEATYESGFVIDKFPISRPNLTFSTLTVSNMSPEDSSIYLCSVLEPPYNSPLHFGNGTRLTVT.

The gene calls are TRBV20-1 and TRBJ2-1; the D call of TRBD1 rests on TCRdb alone, since no DNA is present to check it. The CDR3 is made up of 17 amino acids. Germline V lookup: CDR1 DFQATT, CDR2 SNEGSKA (reference sequence). CDR3 sequence: CSARSRLGRGTYNEQFF.

The rearrangement joins TRBV5-1 to TRBJ2-3; TCRdb's D call, TRBD2, is unchecked because there is no DNA. This CDR3 comprises 15 residues. Germline V gene lookup returns CDR1 SGHRS and CDR2 YFSETQ. The CDR3 is CASSQGLAGGDTQYF.

The genes are TRBV12-3 or TRBV12-4 and TRBJ2-5. The CDR3 is 13 amino acids. This chain's CDR3 is CASSLRNQETQYF.

This chain joins TRBV7-2 and TRBJ2-5; TCRdb picks TRBD2, but there is no DNA to check that call. The CDR3 loop spans 14 amino acids. Per the germline V gene, CDR1 is SGHTA and CDR2 is FQGNSA. The CDR3 region is CASTLGGSRETQYF.

The J gene is TRBJ2-2, the V gene TRBV20-1; the TRBD1 assignment by TCRdb is unverifiable without DNA. The CDR3 is 16 amino acids. From germline, CDR1 is DFQATT and CDR2 SNEGSKA (reference sequence). This CDR3 is CSARDSGVGLTGELFF.

The V call is TRBV10-3, the J call TRBJ2-5; the D call of TRBD1 rests on TCRdb alone, since no DNA is present to check it. Per germline, CDR1 ENHRY and CDR2 SYGVKD. CDR3 length: 14 residues. CDR3 amino acids: CAISESGRQETQYF.

The chain uses TRBV5-4 and TRBJ2-1; TCRdb gives TRBD2 as the D gene, but with no DNA this cannot be confirmed. In germline, CDR1 is SGHNT, CDR2 YYREEE (reference sequence). The CDR3 runs to 13 residues. CDR3 loop: CASSLGLQNEQFF.

V and J are TRBV3-1 and TRBJ2-2. The CDR3 sequence is 14 residues long. Germline V gene data show CDR1 as LGHDT and CDR2 as YNNKEL (reference sequence). This chain's CDR3 is CASSQLEITGELFF. Variable domain in full (rest from reference TRBV3-1 and TRBJ2-2): DTAVSQTPKYLVTQMGNDKSIKCEQNLGHDTMYWYKQDSKKFLKIMFSYNNKELIINETVPNRFSPKSPDKAHLNLHINSLELGDSAVYFCASSQLEITGELFFGEGSRLTVL.

The chain uses TRBV19 and TRBJ2-2; the D call from TCRdb, TRBD1, cannot be confirmed without DNA. The CDR3 is 15 amino acids. Per the germline V gene, CDR1 is LNHDA and CDR2 is SQIVND (reference sequence). The CDR3: CASTRKGAGSGELFF. Full variable domain (outside the CDR3, taken from reference TRBV19 and TRBJ2-2): DGGITQSPKYLFRKEGQNVTLSCEQNLNHDAMYWYRQDPGQGLRLIYYSQIVNDFQKGDIAEGYSVSREKKESFPLTVTSAQKNPTAFYLCASTRKGAGSGELFFGEGSRLTVL.

The gene calls are TRBV3-1 and TRBJ2-3; TCRdb gives TRBD2 as the D gene, but with no DNA this cannot be confirmed. Germline loops: CDR1 LGHDT, CDR2 YNNKEL (reference sequence). The length of the CDR3 is 15 residues. CDR3 residues: CASSSNAGGTDTQYF.